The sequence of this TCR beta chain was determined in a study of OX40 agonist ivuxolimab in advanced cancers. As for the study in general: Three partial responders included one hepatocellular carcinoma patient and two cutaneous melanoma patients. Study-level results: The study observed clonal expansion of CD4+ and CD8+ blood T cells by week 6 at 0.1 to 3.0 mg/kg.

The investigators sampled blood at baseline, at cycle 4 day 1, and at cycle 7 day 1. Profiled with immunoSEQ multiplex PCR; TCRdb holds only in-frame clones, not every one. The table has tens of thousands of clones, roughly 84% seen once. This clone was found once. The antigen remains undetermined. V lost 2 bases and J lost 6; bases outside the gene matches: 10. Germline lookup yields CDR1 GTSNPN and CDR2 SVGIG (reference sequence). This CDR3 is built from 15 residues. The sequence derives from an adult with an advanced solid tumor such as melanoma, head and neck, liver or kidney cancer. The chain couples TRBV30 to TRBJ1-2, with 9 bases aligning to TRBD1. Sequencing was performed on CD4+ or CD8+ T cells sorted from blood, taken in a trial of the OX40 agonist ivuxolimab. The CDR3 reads CAWSNYVGTGNGYTF. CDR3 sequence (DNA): TGTGCCTGGAGTAACTACGTCGGGACAGGGAATGGCTACACCTTC.